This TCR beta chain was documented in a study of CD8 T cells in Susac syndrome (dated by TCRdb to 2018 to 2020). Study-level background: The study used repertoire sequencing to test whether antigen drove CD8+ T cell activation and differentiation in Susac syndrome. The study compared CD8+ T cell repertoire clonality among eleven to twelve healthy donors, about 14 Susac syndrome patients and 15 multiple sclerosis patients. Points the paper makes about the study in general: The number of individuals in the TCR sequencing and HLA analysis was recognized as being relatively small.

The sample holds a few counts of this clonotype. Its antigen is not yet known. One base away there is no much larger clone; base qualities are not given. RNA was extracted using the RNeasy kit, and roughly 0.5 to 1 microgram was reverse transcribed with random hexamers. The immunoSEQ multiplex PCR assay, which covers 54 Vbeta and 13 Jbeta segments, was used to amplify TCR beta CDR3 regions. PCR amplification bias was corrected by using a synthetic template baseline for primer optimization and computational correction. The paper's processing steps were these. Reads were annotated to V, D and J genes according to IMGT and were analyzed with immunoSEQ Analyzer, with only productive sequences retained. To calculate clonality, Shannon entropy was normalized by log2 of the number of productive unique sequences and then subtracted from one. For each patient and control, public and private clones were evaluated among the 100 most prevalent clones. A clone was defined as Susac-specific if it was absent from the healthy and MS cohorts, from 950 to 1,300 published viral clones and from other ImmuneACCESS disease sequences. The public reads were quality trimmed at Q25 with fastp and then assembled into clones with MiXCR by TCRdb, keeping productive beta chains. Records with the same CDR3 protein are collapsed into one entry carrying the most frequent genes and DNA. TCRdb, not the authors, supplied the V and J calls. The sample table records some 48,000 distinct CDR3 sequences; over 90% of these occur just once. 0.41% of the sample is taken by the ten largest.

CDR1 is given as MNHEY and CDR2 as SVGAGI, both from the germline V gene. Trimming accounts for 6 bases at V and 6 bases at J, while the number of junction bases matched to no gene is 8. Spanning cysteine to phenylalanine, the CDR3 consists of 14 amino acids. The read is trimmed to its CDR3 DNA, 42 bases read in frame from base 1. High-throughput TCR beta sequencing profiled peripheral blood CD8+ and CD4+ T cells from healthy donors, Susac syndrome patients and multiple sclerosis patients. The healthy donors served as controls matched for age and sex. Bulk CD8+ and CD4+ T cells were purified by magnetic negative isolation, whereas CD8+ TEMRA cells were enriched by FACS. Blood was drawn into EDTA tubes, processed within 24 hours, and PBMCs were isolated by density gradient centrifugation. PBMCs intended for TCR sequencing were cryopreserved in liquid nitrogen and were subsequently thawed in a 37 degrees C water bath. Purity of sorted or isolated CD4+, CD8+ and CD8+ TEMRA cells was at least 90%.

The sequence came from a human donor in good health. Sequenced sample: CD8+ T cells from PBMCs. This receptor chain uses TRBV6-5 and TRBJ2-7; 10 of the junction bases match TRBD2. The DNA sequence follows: TGTGCCAGCAGAATCACTAGCGGGGAAATCGAGCAGTACTTC. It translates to CASRITSGEIEQYF.